Detailed here is one T cell receptor beta chain. Its antigen remains unidentified. Base qualities are not recorded, but no much larger clone differs from it by a single base. This record belongs to a study of blood T cell repertoires in COVID-19 (dated by TCRdb to the early 2020s). Notes on the research overall: Samples covering the acute and convalescent phases of COVID-19 were provided by collaborators in the United States, Italy and Spain. The material from the prospective study consisted of cDNA or gDNA derived from T cells, B-cell-depleted T cells, or PBMCs. Where available, HLA class I and class II types were taken from metadata supplied by the sample provider and were not determined by assay-based typing. The samples were drawn from two sources: the first 160 participants of the ongoing ImmuneRACE study, and 1,000 to 1,500 subjects contributed by 6 global collaborators. The sample metadata nearly always contained a de-identified subject ID, COVID-19 status, age in years and sex. Deeply sampled blood TCRbeta repertoires from subjects exposed to, actively infected with, or recovered from COVID-19 were included in the dataset. The repertoires were released in a freely available public database intended as a resource for research on the immune response to SARS-CoV-2. The investigation overall reported the following: Clinical and demographic metadata were provided uncurated, with the amount varying by source and participant.

TCRbeta CDR3 regions were amplified from genomic DNA using the immunoSEQ Assay, a bias-controlled multiplex PCR. The authors' analysis ran thus. The number of nucleated cells in each sample was estimated by amplification of reference gene primers within the assay. Sequence reads were collapsed and filtered to measure the absolute abundance of every unique TCRbeta CDR3 rearrangement. For each sample, productive Simpson clonality was calculated as the square root of Simpson's diversity index across productive rearrangements. TCRdb stores this immuneACCESS table with in-frame sequences only. Part of the clones is absent; in the studies checked, under half of the shortfall reflects unresolved V genes, and no reason is known for the rest. The V and J calls and clone size were taken over from that table, and D and trimming were inferred from the DNA. This sample is represented by hundreds of thousands of clones; roughly 85% of them were singletons. About 17% of the sample belongs to the ten largest clones.

Trimming at the junction amounts to 4 bases on V and 4 bases on J, and the germline ends lie 7 bases apart. CDR3 length: 12 amino acids, cysteine to phenylalanine. Left in the record is the CDR3 DNA by itself, 36 bases read in frame from the first base. Participants in the prospective study were enrolled through a virtual design, were aged about 18 to 89 years, and lived in 20 to 30 United States geographic areas. Cohort assignment in the prospective study relied on participant-reported clinical history from a screening survey and a study questionnaire. ImmuneRACE Cohort 3 recovered participants were defined by two consecutive negative NP/OP PCR tests, healthcare professional clearance, or symptom resolution. Each participant in the prospective study had whole blood, serum and a nasopharyngeal or oropharyngeal swab collected by mobile phlebotomists. Additional blood draws and questionnaires over a 2-month period could optionally be provided by prospective study participants. Before DNA extraction, blood samples from the prospective study were shipped at room temperature or frozen.

Specimen: PBMCs or T cells enriched from blood (not recorded which). This chain joins TRBV12-3 or TRBV12-4 to TRBJ1-2; tentative D gene TRBD1, with 6 bases matching. The sequence came from a man aged 35-49 years who had recovered from COVID-19. Here is the DNA: TGTGCCAGCAGTTCAGGGGTCTATGGCTACACCTTC. Its protein product is CASSSGVYGYTF.